Listed here is a single TCR beta chain. Its antigen remains unidentified. It was through 5'RACE template switching that TCR cDNA was made, with a universal primer site and UMIs added. MiXCR, run by TCRdb on the 5' RACE reads, gives a single entry per CDR3 protein. This sample yields some 560,000 distinct CDR3 sequences, of which about a sixth are seen a single time; 15% to 20% belongs to the top ten. This entry is derived from a study of T cells after yellow fever vaccination. Study-level results: Most clones from primary vaccination resurfaced after the booster (around 97% CD4, around 91% CD8). High-abundance clonotypes from the bulk population could contaminate FACS-sorted repertoires. Clonotypes shared by both compartments, CD4 and CD8, made up a small share.

This CDR3 region has 14 residues. Per the germline V gene, CDR1 is DFQATT and CDR2 is SNEGSKA (reference sequence). Trimming took 6 bases from V and 7 from J, leaving 16 bases between them. This receptor was obtained from a man between 18 and 29 years old who received the YFV17D yellow fever vaccine. The chain employs TRBV20-1 and TRBJ1-6; D might be TRBD1 (6 bases). The sequenced sample was PBMCs, obtained about 5 days after the first yellow fever vaccination. CDR3 DNA: TGCAGTGCCCCCAGGGGAACCACCAATTCACCCCTCCACTTT. Protein: CSAPRGTTNSPLHF.